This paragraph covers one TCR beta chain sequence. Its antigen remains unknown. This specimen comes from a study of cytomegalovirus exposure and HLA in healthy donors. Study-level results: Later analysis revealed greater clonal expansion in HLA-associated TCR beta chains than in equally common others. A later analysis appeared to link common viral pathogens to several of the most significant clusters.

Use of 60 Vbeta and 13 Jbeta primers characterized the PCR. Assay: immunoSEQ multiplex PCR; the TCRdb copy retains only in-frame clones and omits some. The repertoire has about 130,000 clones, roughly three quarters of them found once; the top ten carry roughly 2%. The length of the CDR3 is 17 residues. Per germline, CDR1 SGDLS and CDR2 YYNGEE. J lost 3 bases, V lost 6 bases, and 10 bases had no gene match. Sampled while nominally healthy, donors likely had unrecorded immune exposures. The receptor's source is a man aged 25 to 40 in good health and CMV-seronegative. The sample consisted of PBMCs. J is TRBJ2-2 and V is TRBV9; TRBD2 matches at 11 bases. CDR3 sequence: CASTGTSGPGDTGELFF. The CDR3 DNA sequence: TGTGCCAGCACCGGGACTAGCGGACCGGGGGACACCGGGGAGCTGTTTTTT.